This T cell receptor (beta chain) was identified during a study of preoperative IRX-2 immunotherapy in early breast cancer. CDR1 LNHDA and CDR2 SQIVND come from the germline V gene (reference sequence). This CDR3 is built from 13 residues. V lost 2 bases, J lost 7 bases, and 3 bases stayed unmatched. Treatment defined: preoperative locoregional IRX-2 cytokine immunotherapy. Samples came from a phase Ib trial of preoperative locoregional IRX-2 cytokine immunotherapy. Clones were read by immunoSEQ multiplex PCR, and TCRdb kept only the in-frame ones, dropping some. The sample holds some 25,000 clones, around 89% seen once.

The V and J genes are TRBV19 and TRBJ1-1; TRBD1 matches 8 bases. The sequences come from tumor tissue, collected after IRX-2 immunotherapy. The receptor's source is a human donor with breast cancer. The CDR3 DNA follows: TGTGCCAGTAGTATATCAGGACAGGGTGAAGCTTTCTTT. This translates into CASSISGQGEAFF.